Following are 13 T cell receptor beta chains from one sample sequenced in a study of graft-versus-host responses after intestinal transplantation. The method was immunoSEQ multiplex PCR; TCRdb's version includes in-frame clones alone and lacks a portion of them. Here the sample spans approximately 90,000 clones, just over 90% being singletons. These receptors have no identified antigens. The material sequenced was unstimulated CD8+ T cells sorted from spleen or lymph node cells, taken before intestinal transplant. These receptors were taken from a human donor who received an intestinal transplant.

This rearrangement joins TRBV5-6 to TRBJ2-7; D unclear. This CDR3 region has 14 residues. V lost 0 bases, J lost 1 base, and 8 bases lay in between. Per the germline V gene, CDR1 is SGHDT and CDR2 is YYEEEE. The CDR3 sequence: CASSLGQASYEQYF. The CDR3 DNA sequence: TGTGCCAGCAGCTTGGGGCAGGCTTCCTACGAGCAGTACTTC.

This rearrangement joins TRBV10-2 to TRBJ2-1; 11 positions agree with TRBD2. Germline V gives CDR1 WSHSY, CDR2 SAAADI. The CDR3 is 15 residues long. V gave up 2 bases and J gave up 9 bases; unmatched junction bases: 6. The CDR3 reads CASSERASGGFEQFF. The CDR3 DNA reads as TGCGCCAGCAGTGAGCGGGCTAGCGGGGGGTTTGAGCAGTTCTTC.

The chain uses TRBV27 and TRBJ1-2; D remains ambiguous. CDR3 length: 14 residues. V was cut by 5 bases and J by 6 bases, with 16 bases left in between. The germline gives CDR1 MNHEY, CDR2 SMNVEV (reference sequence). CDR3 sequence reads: CASSLSDEGDGYTF. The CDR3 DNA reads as TGTGCCAGCAGTCTCTCGGACGAGGGCGATGGCTACACCTTC.

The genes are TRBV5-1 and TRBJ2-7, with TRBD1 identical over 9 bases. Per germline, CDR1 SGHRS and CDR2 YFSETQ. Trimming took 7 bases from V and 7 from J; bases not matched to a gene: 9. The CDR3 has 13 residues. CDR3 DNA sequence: TGCGCCAGCTCCCGGGGGACAGGGTATGAGCAGTACTTC. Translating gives CASSRGTGYEQYF.

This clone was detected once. The CDR3 nucleotides read TGTGCCTGGAGTGTACGCGGAGTTAACTATGGCTACACCTTC. The encoded protein is CAWSVRGVNYGYTF. V is TRBV30 and J is TRBJ1-2; D is undetermined. V shed 0 bases and J shed 1 base, with 9 bases lying between them. The CDR3 spans 14 residues. Germline assignment: CDR1 GTSNPN and CDR2 SVGIG (reference sequence).

The CDR3 loop is CAWSTNRGRNQPQHF. In DNA, the CDR3 is TGTGCCTGGAGTACCAACAGGGGGCGGAATCAGCCCCAGCATTTT. The chain couples TRBV30 to TRBJ1-5, with 9 bases that match TRBD1. CDR3 size: 15 residues. Germline values: CDR1 GTSNPN, CDR2 SVGIG (reference sequence). V was clipped by 2 bases and J by 4 bases; unmatched bases: 6.

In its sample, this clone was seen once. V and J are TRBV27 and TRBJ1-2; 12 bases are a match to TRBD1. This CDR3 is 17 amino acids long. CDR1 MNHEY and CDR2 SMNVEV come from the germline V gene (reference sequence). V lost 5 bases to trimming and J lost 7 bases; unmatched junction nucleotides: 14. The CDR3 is CASSAPGGTGGAFGYTF. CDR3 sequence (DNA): TGTGCCAGCAGTGCCCCCGGTGGGACAGGGGGCGCGTTTGGCTACACCTTC.

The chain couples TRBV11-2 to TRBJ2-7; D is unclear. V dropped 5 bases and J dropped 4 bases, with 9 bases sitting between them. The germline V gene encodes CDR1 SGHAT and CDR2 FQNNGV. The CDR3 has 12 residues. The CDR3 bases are TGTGCCAGCAGCCCATACGGGTACGAGCAGTACTTC. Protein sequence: CASSPYGYEQYF.

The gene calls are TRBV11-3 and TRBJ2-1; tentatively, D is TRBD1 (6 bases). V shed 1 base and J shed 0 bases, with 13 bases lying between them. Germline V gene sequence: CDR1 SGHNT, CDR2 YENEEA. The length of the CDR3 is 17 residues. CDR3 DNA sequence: TGTGCCAGCAGCTTAGTTGACAGGAGAAGCTCCTACAATGAGCAGTTCTTC. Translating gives CASSLVDRRSSYNEQFF.

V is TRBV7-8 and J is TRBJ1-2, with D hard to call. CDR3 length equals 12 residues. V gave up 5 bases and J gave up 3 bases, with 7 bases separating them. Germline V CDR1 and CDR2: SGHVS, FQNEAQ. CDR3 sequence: CASSAGDYGYTF. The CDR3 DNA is TGTGCCAGCAGCGCCGGGGACTATGGCTACACCTTC. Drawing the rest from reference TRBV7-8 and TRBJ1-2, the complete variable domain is GAGVSQSPRYKVAKRGQDVALRCDPISGHVSLFWYQQALGQGPEFLTYFQNEAQLDKSGLPSDRFFAERPEGSVSTLKIQRTQQEDSAVYLCASSAGDYGYTFGSGTRLTVV.

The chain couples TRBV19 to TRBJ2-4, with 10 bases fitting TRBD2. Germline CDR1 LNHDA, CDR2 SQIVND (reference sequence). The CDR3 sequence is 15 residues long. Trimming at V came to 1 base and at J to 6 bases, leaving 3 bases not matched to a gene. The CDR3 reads CASSIVVAGGNIQYF. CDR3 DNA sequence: TGTGCCAGTAGTATAGTGGTAGCGGGGGGAAACATTCAGTACTTC.

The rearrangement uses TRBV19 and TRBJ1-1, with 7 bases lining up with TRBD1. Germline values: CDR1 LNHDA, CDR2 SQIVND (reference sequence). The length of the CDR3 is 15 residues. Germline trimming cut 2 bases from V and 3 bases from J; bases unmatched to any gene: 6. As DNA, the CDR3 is TGTGCCAGTAGTATAACCTACAGGGGCGACACTGAAGCTTTCTTT. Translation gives CASSITYRGDTEAFF. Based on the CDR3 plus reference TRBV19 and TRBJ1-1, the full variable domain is DGGITQSPKYLFRKEGQNVTLSCEQNLNHDAMYWYRQDPGQGLRLIYYSQIVNDFQKGDIAEGYSVSREKKESFPLTVTSAQKNPTAFYLCASSITYRGDTEAFFGQGTRLTVV.

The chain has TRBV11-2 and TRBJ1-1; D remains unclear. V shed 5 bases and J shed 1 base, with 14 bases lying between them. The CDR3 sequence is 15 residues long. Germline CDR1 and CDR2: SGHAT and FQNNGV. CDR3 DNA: TGTGCCAGCAGCCTGTGGGAGGGCTCGAACACTGAAGCTTTCTTT. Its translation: CASSLWEGSNTEAFF.